This T cell receptor beta chain was obtained from a study of cytomegalovirus exposure and HLA in healthy donors. General study results and limits: Productive status was seen about 87% or about 30% of the time for most TCR beta V segments in an earlier analysis.

V lost 8 bases to trimming and J lost 7 bases; unmatched junction nucleotides: 2. Germline V gene lookup returns CDR1 MNHNY and CDR2 SVGAGI (reference sequence). The CDR3 covers 11 residues. Points on this clone: Its cognate antigen is unknown.

Primers: 60 Vbeta forward and 13 Jbeta reverse. Measured with immunoSEQ multiplex PCR; TCRdb has only the in-frame clones, and not every one. The sample has around 160,000 clones; roughly 77% are singletons. This sequence was found in a man between 50 and 59 years old in good health and CMV-seropositive. The genes are TRBV6-6 and TRBJ2-1, with 7 nucleotides matching TRBD2. The sample taken for sequencing was PBMCs. CDR3 in amino acids: CASVSGNEQFF. The CDR3 bases are TGTGCCAGCGTTAGCGGGAATGAGCAGTTCTTC.